This T cell receptor (beta chain) derives from a study of radiation and T cells in renal cell carcinoma. Study-level findings and limits: In blood, top tumor clones expanded by 2 weeks, shrinking by 4. Without pretreatment biopsies, baseline tumor clonotype presence was undetermined.

Sequencing used immunoSEQ multiplex PCR; TCRdb keeps in-frame clones, though not all of them. The sample contains more than 100,000 clones, more than 75% of which appear only once. Time point specified: blood 2 weeks post-SBRT. Treatment noted: 15 Gy SBRT to primary tumor, nephrectomy 4 weeks later. The tumor was a clear cell renal cell carcinoma. As concerns this clone: Its target is not known.

The receptor comes from a woman in her 70s with renal cell carcinoma. Sequences were derived from blood, sampled from a patient whose treatment included radiotherapy and nephrectomy.

The CDR3 DNA follows: TGTGCCAGCAGCTTGGAAAGGGATACCTATGGCTACACCTTC. Its translation is CASSLERDTYGYTF. The V and J genes are TRBV7-9 and TRBJ1-2; D is ambiguous. The CDR3 covers 14 residues. Per the germline V gene, CDR1 is SEHNR and CDR2 is FQNEAQ (reference sequence). Deletions cut 3 bases from V and 4 bases from J, with 12 bases between.